This T cell receptor beta chain emerged from a study of blood T cell repertoires in COVID-19. Background on the study: COVID-19 samples, acute and convalescent, were from the United States, Italy and Spain.

Study processing details: Reference gene primer amplification yielded estimated nucleated cell counts. This table comes from immunoSEQ multiplex PCR, and its TCRdb copy is limited to in-frame clones, with some not included. The V and J calls and the clone size are those of that table, but D and trimming were determined from the DNA. The top ten hold 0.7% to 0.95% of the sample, which has some 400,000 clones, roughly 90% seen once. Those designated as exposed participants met a COVID-19 case within 2 weeks before study entry. In its sample, this clone was seen a few times. The sample carries other DNA sequences with the same CDR3. This receptor was identified in a woman between 40 and 50 years old who had been exposed to COVID-19. The sample comprised PBMCs or T cells enriched from blood (not recorded which).

The CDR3 DNA is TGTGCCAGCACTATTCGAGAGACCCAGTACTTC. This encodes CASTIRETQYF. The chain carries TRBV2 and TRBJ2-5, with unresolved D. CDR3 length: 11 amino acids. Trimming removed 7 bases at V and 4 bases at J, with 7 bases between. CDR1 and CDR2 (germline): SNHLY, FYNNEI.